This T cell receptor (beta chain) was captured in a study of blood T cell repertoires in COVID-19. Study as a whole: The study drew acute and convalescent COVID-19 samples from the United States, Italy and Spain. PBMCs, B-cell-depleted T cells, or T cells provided the cDNA or gDNA that made up the material.

From germline, CDR1 is KGHSH and CDR2 LQKENI. This CDR3 has 13 residues. Trimming pared 2 bases from V and 5 bases from J, leaving 10 bases between. As originally analysed: Reference gene primer amplification gave nucleated cell count estimates. TCRdb keeps only in-frame clones here, not all; method: immunoSEQ multiplex PCR. That table supplies the V and J calls and clone size; D and trimming were determined from the DNA. The sample contains 150,000 to 180,000 clones, about 89% of which appear only once. What was sequenced was peripheral blood. The source of this sequence is a man aged 45-65 years with acute or convalescent COVID-19. The V gene is TRBV18, the J gene TRBJ2-7; D may be TRBD1 (5 bases). The CDR3 DNA reads as TGTGCCAGCTCACCAGGGGCAGGGCACGAGCAGTACGTC. Amino acids: CASSPGAGHEQYV.